The rows below give T cell receptor beta chains drawn from one sample of a study of tumor-infiltrating lymphocytes in primary liver carcinoma. TCRdb re-analysed the multiplex PCR reads in MiXCR, keeping a single row per CDR3 protein. Of around 120,000 distinct CDR3 sequences detected, 50% to 70% appear once; the ten largest clones hold roughly 9%. Sequencing was performed on liver tumor tissue from sampling region 1. The origin of the receptors is an older woman with primary liver carcinoma and hepatitis B virus infection. Both conserved end residues are part of each CDR3. The D gene is left open where the match is weak. Size is omitted from some rows. Given values are once, few, many or a class for expanded clones.

V gene,clone size,J gene,D gene,CDR3 DNA,CDR3 protein
TRBV11-2,-,TRBJ2-7,TRBD2,TGTGCCAGTTGCTGGACTAGCGGGGCAGAGCAGTACTTC,CASCWTSGAEQYF
TRBV28,once,TRBJ1-1,-,TGTGCCAGCAGTGACAGGAAACGAAGGGATACGACAGTGGAAGCTTTCTTT,CASSDRKRRDTTVEAFF
TRBV6-1,-,TRBJ1-1,-,TGTGCCAGCGGTGTCAGGGAGAACACTGAAGCTGTCTTT,CASGVRENTEAVF
TRBV7-9,few,TRBJ1-2,TRBD1,TGTGCCAGCAGCCTACAGGGGTACTATGGCTACACCTTC,CASSLQGYYGYTF
TRBV10-2,once,TRBJ2-7,TRBD2,TGCGCCAGCACTCCTTGGTGTAGCGGGAGGAACGGGGCGACCTACGAGCTGTACTTC,CASTPWCSGRNGATYELYF
TRBV10-3,once,TRBJ2-7,TRBD2,TGTGCCATCAGTACCAAACCGAGACTAGCGGGAAACGAGAAGTACTTC,CAISTKPRLAGNEKYF
TRBV11-2,once,TRBJ1-6,-,TGTGCCAGCAGCTTAGGTCCGGGCTCACCCTTCCACTTT,CASSLGPGSPFHF
TRBV12-5,many,TRBJ1-6,TRBD1,TGTGCTAGTGGTTCAAGACAGGGGAGCTCCTATAATTCACCCCTCCACTTT,CASGSRQGSSYNSPLHF
TRBV7-8,-,TRBJ1-5,TRBD1,TGTGCCAGCAGCTTACGGACAGGGTCGGGTCAGCCCCAGCATTTT,CASSLRTGSGQPQHF
TRBV9,once,TRBJ2-1,TRBD1,TGTGCCAGCAGCGTAAGGCAGGGGGCGAACAATGAGCAGTTCTTC,CASSVRQGANNEQFF
TRBV30,-,TRBJ2-3,-,TGTGCCTGGAGTGTCAGGAGTCAGACGGGAACAGATACACAGTATTTT,CAWSVRSQTGTDTQYF
TRBV10-3,-,TRBJ2-3,-,TGTGACATCAGTGGCCAGACTGGCACAGATACGCAGTATTTT,CDISGQTGTDTQYF
TRBV29-1,many,TRBJ1-1,-,TGCAGCGTTGAAATGCGGCAGGTACCGAACACTGAAGCTTTCTTT,CSVEMRQVPNTEAFF
TRBV28,few,TRBJ1-4,TRBD1,TGTGCCAGCAGGCTAGGGGGCGCTGGTGAAAAACTGTTTTTT,CASRLGGAGEKLFF
TRBV5-1,few,TRBJ2-1,TRBD2,TGCGCCAGCAGCTTGGTTGTTAGCGGGAGATATGAGCAGTTCTTC,CASSLVVSGRYEQFF
TRBV5-1,few,TRBJ1-1,TRBD1,TGCGCCAGCAGCACCGGACAGGACGAAGCTTTCTTT,CASSTGQDEAFF
TRBV29-1,-,TRBJ2-7,-,TGCAGCGTTGTGAAGGGGACCAATTCCAACGAGCAGTACTTC,CSVVKGTNSNEQYF
TRBV28,once,TRBJ2-7,TRBD1,TGTGCCAGCAAGTGTGGACAGGGGGGATACGAGCAGTACTTC,CASKCGQGGYEQYF
TRBV6-5,many,TRBJ2-1,TRBD2,TGTGCCAGCAGTTACTCGGGTAGCGGGGAGGGCAATGAGCAGTTCTTC,CASSYSGSGEGNEQFF
TRBV28,-,TRBJ1-3,-,TGTGCCAGCAGTTATAGCTCTGGAAACACCATATATTTT,CASSYSSGNTIYF
TRBV12-3/TRBV12-4,-,TRBJ1-2,-,TGTGCCAGCAGTCGACAAATAGGAGGCTATGACTACACCTTC,CASSRQIGGYDYTF
TRBV12-3/TRBV12-4,-,TRBJ1-2,-,TGCGCCAGCAGTTTTAGTCAGGCGGGGGCGCTGAACTATGGTCACACCTTC,CASSFSQAGALNYGHTF
TRBV4-1,many,TRBJ2-7,TRBD1,TGCGCCAGCAGCCAAGCGGACAGGGTCTACGAGCAGTACTTC,CASSQADRVYEQYF
TRBV12-3/TRBV12-4,once,TRBJ2-2,-,TGTGCCAGCAGGCAAAGTGGGGGTAGGAACGCCGGGGAGCTGTTTTTT,CASRQSGGRNAGELFF
TRBV7-9,many,TRBJ1-2,-,TGTGCCAGCAGCTTAGCGCAGGGGACCTATGGCTACACCTTC,CASSLAQGTYGYTF
TRBV14,-,TRBJ2-7,TRBD2,TGTGCCAGCAGTCAACTAGCGAGAGCAGGGCAGTACTTC,CASSQLARAGQYF
TRBV28,-,TRBJ1-2,-,TGTGCCAGCCAAACAGGGACCCGGTATGGCTACACCTTC,CASQTGTRYGYTF
TRBV12-3/TRBV12-4,-,TRBJ2-7,-,TGTACCAGCAGTTCGACTAGTAGCTACGAGCAGTACTTC,CTSSSTSSYEQYF
TRBV6-1,-,TRBJ2-1,-,TGTGCCAGCATCCGACATTACCCCGGGAACAATGAGCAGTCCTTC,CASIRHYPGNNEQSF
TRBV13,many,TRBJ1-4,TRBD1,TGTGCCAGCAGCAAAGGACAGGGCGGGGGTGAAAAACTGTTTTTT,CASSKGQGGGEKLFF
TRBV6-4,-,TRBJ1-1,TRBD1,TGTGCCAGCAGAGACTCGGACAGGCCATCTGAAGCTTTCTTT,CASRDSDRPSEAFF